These 2 T cell receptor beta chains share one sample of origin, sequenced in a study of shared clonotypes between healthy human individuals. Only in-frame clones appear in the TCRdb table, and some are missing; sequencing was by immunoSEQ multiplex PCR. Among roughly 700,000 clones, roughly 91% were seen once, and the ten largest hold 30% to 40%. The sequencing sample was made of memory CD8+ T cells from PBMCs. Described subset: CD45RO+ cells pooled with CCR7-negative TemRA cells. These receptors originate from a man aged 18 to 30 in good health. Some clones in this sample may be carry-over from other donors' samples.

In regard to this clone: A read error may account for a junction end that differs from germline. The V gene is TRBV29-1, the J gene TRBJ1-2, with D tentatively TRBD1 (6 bases). Germline-derived CDR1 and CDR2 are SQVTM and ANQGSEA. The CDR3 runs to 14 residues. This CDR3 is CSVPDRLLNYSYTF. CDR3 nucleotides: TGCAGCGTTCCCGACAGGCTCTTGAACTATAGCTACACCTTC.

The CDR3 spells CASSRQGAKDEQYF. The CDR3 DNA is TGTGCCAGCAGCCGACAGGGGGCGAAGGACGAGCAGTACTTC. This sequence joins TRBV7-9 and TRBJ2-7; 10 bases line up with TRBD1. With V trimmed by 5 bases and J by 5 bases, 6 bases remained unmatched. Germline-derived CDR1 and CDR2 are SEHNR and FQNEAQ (reference sequence). This CDR3 region has 14 residues. Supplemented by reference TRBV7-9 and TRBJ2-7, the full variable domain reads DTGVSQNPRHKITKRGQNVTFRCDPISEHNRLYWYRQTLGQGPEFLTYFQNEAQLEKSRLLSDRFSAERPKGSFSTLEIQRTEQGDSAMYLCASSRQGAKDEQYFGPGTRLTVT.